These 29 T cell receptor beta chains came from one sample sequenced in a study of spatial heterogeneity in lung cancer. General observations from the study: Within tumors, counts of expanded alpha and beta TCRs tracked tumor mutation counts.

No antigens are known for them. Time point described: sample taken at primary tumor resection. TCRdb ran MiXCR on the 5' RACE reads and lists one entry per CDR3 protein. The sample holds 13,000 or so distinct CDR3 sequences, approximately 4.6% seen once. Sequencing was performed on lung tumor tissue, taken at surgery. These receptors came from a male donor with early-stage non-small cell lung cancer.

This clonotype was detected many times. The rearrangement joins TRBV7-2 to TRBJ1-3; D is possibly TRBD1 (5 bases). V was cut by 0 bases and J by 4 bases, with 10 bases left in between. CDR3 size: 15 residues. Germline CDR1 is SGHTA and CDR2 is FQGNSA. The CDR3 DNA sequence: TGTGCCAGCAGCTTAGCGCGCGGGGCCGGAAACACCATATATTTT. This sequence encodes CASSLARGAGNTIYF.

This clonotype was detected a few times. J is TRBJ1-5 and V is TRBV12-3 or TRBV12-4; D is unresolved. CDR3 size: 13 residues. Trimming took 4 bases from V and 5 from J, leaving 9 bases between them. The CDR3 sequence: CASSWAEDQPQHF. CDR3 nucleotide sequence: TGTGCCAGCAGTTGGGCGGAAGATCAGCCCCAGCATTTT.

This clonotype was seen ten or more times. This chain joins TRBV7-9 and TRBJ1-2; TRBD1 might be the D (6 bases). CDR1 is SEHNR and CDR2 is FQNEAQ in the germline V gene (reference sequence). Trimming stripped 5 bases from V and 7 bases from J, with 14 bases between. This CDR3 is built from 13 residues. CDR3 sequence: CASSPQGWGGYTF. CDR3 DNA: TGTGCCAGCAGCCCCCAGGGGTGGGGTGGCTACACCTTC.

This clonotype has a count of ten or more. V and J are TRBV7-2 and TRBJ1-1; a weak D match, TRBD1 (5 bases). Germline V gene lookup returns CDR1 SGHTA and CDR2 FQGNSA. The V end was cut by 10 bases, the J end by 0 bases, with 18 bases between. This CDR3 spans 15 amino acids. CDR3 DNA: TGTGCCACCACGCGGGGGGGAAGTATGAACACTGAAGCTTTCTTT. Its protein product is CATTRGGSMNTEAFF.

This clonotype has at least ten counts. J is TRBJ1-5 and V is TRBV10-1, with TRBD1 matching 7 bases. Germline V gene lookup returns CDR1 WNHNN and CDR2 SYGVQD (reference sequence). CDR3 length: 13 residues. Trimming removed 3 bases from V and 5 bases from J; junction bases left unmatched: 1. The CDR3 sequence is CASSEDRDQPQHF. CDR3 DNA: TGCGCCAGCAGTGAAGACAGGGATCAGCCCCAGCATTTT.

This clonotype was recorded at least ten times. The chain uses TRBV5-5 and TRBJ1-1; D is possibly TRBD1 (5 bases). The germline V gene encodes CDR1 SGHKS and CDR2 YYEKEE (reference sequence). V lost 3 bases and J 0 bases, leaving 9 bases between the germline ends. The CDR3 is made up of 14 amino acids. The CDR3 loop is CASSSQGLNTEAFF. CDR3 nucleotide sequence: TGTGCCAGCAGCTCCCAGGGCCTGAACACTGAAGCTTTCTTT.

This clonotype was seen repeatedly, ten times or more. Since a much larger clone is just one base distant, this may be a read error. The chain uses TRBV20-1 and TRBJ1-6; no definite D call. CDR3 length equals 15 residues. From germline, CDR1 is DFQATT and CDR2 SNEGSKA (reference sequence). V lost 3 bases and J 2 bases, leaving 11 bases between the germline ends. DNA for the CDR3: TGCAGTGCTAGTCCGCACGGAGCCTATAATTCACCCCTCCACTTT. It encodes CSASPHGAYNSPLHF.

There are many counts of this clonotype. The rearrangement links TRBV5-1 to TRBJ2-5; the D gene is possibly TRBD2 (5 bases). V was pared by 3 bases and J by 1 base, with 10 bases between. The CDR3 consists of 14 residues. In germline, CDR1 is SGHRS, CDR2 YFSETQ. CDR3: CASSSADLQETQYF. The DNA of the CDR3 is TGCGCCAGCAGCTCAGCGGACCTCCAAGAGACCCAGTACTTC.

The sample holds many counts of this clonotype. The gene calls are TRBV6-2 or TRBV6-3 and TRBJ2-3; no clear D gene. There are 14 residues in the CDR3. The ends were cut back, 0 bases at V and 6 bases at J, with 10 bases in the middle. CDR1 and CDR2 from the germline V gene are MNHEY and SVGEGT. The CDR3 sequence: CASSYSILRDTQYF. The CDR3 DNA reads TGTGCCAGCAGTTACTCAATTTTACGGGATACGCAGTATTTT.

By share, this clonotype counts as medium-sized. The chain employs TRBV4-3 and TRBJ1-2; D is perhaps TRBD1 (6 bases). With 4 bases removed from V and 6 bases from J, the gap between germline ends came to 12 bases. Germline CDR1 reads LGHNA; CDR2 reads YSLEER. This CDR3 is built from 13 residues. CDR3 DNA sequence: TGCGCCAGCAGCCTGCGGGGGGCGGATGGCTACACCTTC. Its translation: CASSLRGADGYTF.

This clonotype was seen repeatedly, ten times or more. V and J are TRBV7-2 and TRBJ2-3; D is possibly TRBD1 (6 bases). CDR3 length equals 16 residues. Germline CDR1 reads SGHTA; CDR2 reads FQGNSA. Trimming removed 5 bases at V and 0 bases at J, with 15 bases between. This CDR3 reads CASSPQAGASTDTQYF. The CDR3 bases are TGTGCCAGCAGCCCTCAAGCAGGGGCGAGCACAGATACGCAGTATTTT. Together with reference TRBV7-2 and TRBJ2-3, the CDR3 gives the full variable domain: GAGVSQSPSNKVTEKGKDVELRCDPISGHTALYWYRQSLGQGLEFLIYFQGNSAPDKSGLPSDRFSAERTGGSVSTLTIQRTQQEDSAVYLCASSPQAGASTDTQYFGPGTRLTVL.

In this sample, this clonotype turned up many times. The chain couples TRBV7-2 to TRBJ2-1; 14 bases line up with TRBD2. V shed 1 base, J shed 9 bases, and the junction held 5 bases outside the gene matches. Germline assignment: CDR1 SGHTA and CDR2 FQGNSA. The CDR3 extends over 16 amino acids. CDR3 amino acids: CASSLGLAGGQGEQFF. The CDR3 nucleotides are TGTGCCAGCAGCTTAGGACTAGCGGGGGGGCAGGGTGAGCAGTTCTTC.

There are a few counts of this clonotype. The rearrangement joins TRBV7-9 to TRBJ1-2; tentatively, D is TRBD1 (5 bases). V shed 5 bases and J shed 1 base, with 14 bases lying between them. The CDR3 length is 15 residues. Germline lookup yields CDR1 SEHNR and CDR2 FQNEAQ (reference sequence). CDR3 in DNA: TGTGCCAGCAGCCTTTACGACAGCCTTAACTATGGCTACACCTTC. Translation gives CASSLYDSLNYGYTF.

This clonotype was picked up many times. The chain recombines TRBV6-2 or TRBV6-3 with TRBJ2-7; D is perhaps TRBD1 or TRBD2 (5 bases each). V lost 5 bases to trimming and J lost 9 bases, with 17 bases between them. The germline CDR1 and CDR2 sequences are MNHEY and SVGEGT. This CDR3 region has 13 residues. The CDR3 region has the DNA TGTGCCAGCAGTGCCGGGGCAGGTCTAAGGCAGTACTTC. Encoded protein: CASSAGAGLRQYF.

This clonotype has just a few counts. The V gene is TRBV11-2, the J gene TRBJ2-7; D unclear. This CDR3 has 12 amino acids. Trimming left V 4 bases short and J 6 bases short, with 10 bases between. Germline CDR1 is SGHAT and CDR2 is FQNNGV. The CDR3 coding sequence is TGTGCCAGCAGCTCCCGGTTTTTCGAGCAGTACTTC. Protein: CASSSRFFEQYF.

This clonotype was counted ten times or more. The chain links TRBV5-1 to TRBJ1-4; D is uncertain. V gave up 5 bases and J gave up 1 base, with 12 bases separating them. CDR1 and CDR2 (germline): SGHRS, YFSETQ. The CDR3 runs to 15 residues. CDR3 amino acids: CASSPEAQTNEKLFF. The DNA for the CDR3 is TGCGCCAGCAGTCCAGAGGCGCAAACTAATGAAAAACTGTTTTTT.

This clonotype was detected ten times or more. The chain uses TRBV28 and TRBJ2-7; the D gene is possibly TRBD1 (6 bases). CDR1 MDHEN and CDR2 SYDVKM come from the germline V gene. The CDR3 covers 14 residues. Trimming removed 11 bases at V and 6 bases at J, with 23 bases between. This CDR3 is CAVDGQRPWGEQYF. In DNA form, the CDR3 reads TGTGCCGTGGATGGACAGCGTCCTTGGGGCGAGCAGTACTTC.

This clonotype was observed many times. The chain uses TRBV9 and TRBJ2-1; 10 positions match TRBD2. The ends lost 4 bases at V and 7 bases at J; junction bases unmatched: 14. The length of the CDR3 is 17 residues. The germline V gene has CDR1 SGDLS and CDR2 YYNGEE. CDR3 sequence: CASSPRGYLAGENEQFF. In DNA form, the CDR3 reads TGTGCCAGCAGCCCCCGCGGGTATCTAGCGGGGGAGAATGAGCAGTTCTTC.

The table lists this clonotype with many counts. The J gene is TRBJ2-2, the V gene TRBV10-2; no clear D. The V gene's germline CDR1 is WSHSY and CDR2 SAAADI. The CDR3 totals 15 residues. With 6 bases removed from V and 3 bases from J, the gap between germline ends came to 14 bases. The CDR3 DNA sequence: TGCGCCAGCAGGGACGTTGCGATGTACACCGGGGAGCTGTTTTTT. This translates into CASRDVAMYTGELFF.

This clonotype came up many times. The V and J genes are TRBV7-2 and TRBJ2-1; 8 bases map to TRBD1. V was pared by 1 base and J by 4 bases, with 3 bases of the junction left unmatched. The length of the CDR3 is 15 residues. Germline CDR1 is SGHTA and CDR2 is FQGNSA. This chain's CDR3 is CASSLGTGRYNEQFF. In nucleotides, the CDR3 is TGTGCCAGCAGCTTAGGGACAGGGAGATACAATGAGCAGTTCTTC.

This clonotype was observed many times. V and J are TRBV28 and TRBJ2-7, with 12 bases aligning to TRBD1. The CDR3 totals 15 residues. V dropped 2 bases and J dropped 6; count of bases not matched to a gene: 5. CDR1 is MDHEN and CDR2 is SYDVKM in the germline V gene. Here the CDR3 reads CASSLTGTGGGEQYF. The CDR3 DNA is TGTGCCAGCAGTTTAACCGGGACAGGGGGCGGCGAGCAGTACTTC.

This clonotype was counted at least ten times. The rearrangement uses TRBV9 and TRBJ1-1; a weak D match, TRBD1 (5 bases). The germline gives CDR1 SGDLS, CDR2 YYNGEE. The CDR3 has 14 residues. The V end was cut by 0 bases, the J end by 4 bases, with 10 bases between. Here the CDR3 DNA reads TGTGCCAGCAGCGTAGGCAGGGAGGTCACTGAAGCTTTCTTT. This sequence encodes CASSVGREVTEAFF.

In this sample, this clonotype turned up many times. The rearrangement uses TRBV2 and TRBJ2-1, with TRBD2 as a possible D gene (7 bases). The V gene lost 11 bases and the J gene lost 6 bases, with 14 bases spanning the gap. This CDR3 is built from 12 residues. Germline V lookup: CDR1 SNHLY, CDR2 FYNNEI. Written as DNA, the CDR3 is TGTGCCGGGGGAGGGGGACCCAATGAGCAGTTCTTC. The encoded protein is CAGGGGPNEQFF.

This clonotype was detected ten times or more. The chain has TRBV28 and TRBJ2-1; D is possibly TRBD2 (5 bases). Trimming took off 3 bases at V and 2 bases at J, with 17 bases between the two ends. CDR1 and CDR2 (germline): MDHEN, SYDVKM. CDR3 length: 17 amino acids. The chain's CDR3 is CASSFFRGSETYNEQFF. The CDR3 DNA reads TGTGCCAGCAGTTTTTTTCGGGGTAGCGAAACCTACAATGAGCAGTTCTTC. Drawing the rest from reference TRBV28 and TRBJ2-1, the complete variable domain is DVKVTQSSRYLVKRTGEKVFLECVQDMDHENMFWYRQDPGLGLRLIYFSYDVKMKEKGDIPEGYSVSREKKERFSLILESASTNQTSMYLCASSFFRGSETYNEQFFGPGTRLTVL.

This clonotype appeared many times. The rearrangement links TRBV5-6 to TRBJ2-7, with TRBD1 matching over 8 bases. Per germline, CDR1 SGHDT and CDR2 YYEEEE. V lost 4 bases and J lost 6; bases outside the gene matches: 9. This CDR3 contains 14 residues. The CDR3 is CASSPVRDRLEQYF. CDR3 bases: TGTGCCAGCAGCCCCGTCCGGGACAGGCTCGAGCAGTACTTC.

There are many counts of this clonotype. This chain uses TRBV29-1 with TRBJ1-4, with D unresolved. In germline, CDR1 is SQVTM, CDR2 ANQGSEA. The V and J ends lost 7 bases and 4 bases respectively, with 13 bases between them. The CDR3 length is 13 residues. The CDR3 nucleotides are TGCAGCGCCAGGAGGAGAAATAATGAAAAACTGTTTTTT. It is translated as CSARRRNNEKLFF.

This clonotype was observed a few times. The gene calls are TRBV3-1 and TRBJ1-3; no clear D gene. CDR1 and CDR2 from the germline V gene are LGHDT and YNNKEL (reference sequence). V lost 5 bases and J lost 0, with 5 bases in between. CDR3 length: 13 residues. The chain's CDR3 is CASSKSSGNTIYF. CDR3 nucleotide sequence: TGTGCCAGCAGCAAGAGCTCTGGAAACACCATATATTTT.

This clonotype has a handful of counts. V and J are TRBV20-1 and TRBJ2-7, with D tentatively TRBD1 (7 bases). The CDR3 spans 12 residues. The germline V and J ends were trimmed by 5 bases and 6 bases, with 14 bases remaining between them. Germline loops: CDR1 DFQATT, CDR2 SNEGSKA (reference sequence). DNA of the CDR3: TGCAGTGCTGACAGGGAGGTGCGCGAGCAGTACTTC. It encodes CSADREVREQYF.

This clonotype occurred many times. The V and J genes are TRBV11-2 and TRBJ2-5; 7 bases fit TRBD1. V shed 5 bases and J 2 bases; nucleotides not matched to a gene: 8. Per germline, CDR1 SGHAT and CDR2 FQNNGV. This CDR3 spans 15 amino acids. DNA for the CDR3: TGTGCCAGCAGCACAGGGACAGTCCGGCAAGAGACCCAGTACTTC. Translation gives CASSTGTVRQETQYF. Full variable domain (missing parts from reference TRBV11-2 and TRBJ2-5): EAGVAQSPRYKIIEKRQSVAFWCNPISGHATLYWYQQILGQGPKLLIQFQNNGVVDDSQLPKDRFSAERLKGVDSTLKIQPAKLEDSAVYLCASSTGTVRQETQYFGPGTRLLVL.